Sequencing of this TCR beta chain was carried out in a study of cytomegalovirus exposure and HLA in healthy donors. On the study more broadly: Under 85% of approximately 400 genotyped donors fell in the Caucasian-associated ancestry cluster. Study outcomes and limitations: As immune exposure information, only CMV serostatus was available.

The PCR employed 60 Vbeta primers together with 13 Jbeta primers. TCRdb's copy holds only in-frame clones and misses some; the assay was immunoSEQ multiplex PCR. The profile shows 250,000 or so clones, nearly 95% of them singletons. This CDR3 has 16 residues. Germline CDR1 PRHDT, CDR2 FYEKMQ (reference sequence). J gave up 2 bases and V 5 bases, and 9 bases lay outside the gene matches. Turning to this clone: Its antigen is currently unknown.

Sequenced sample: PBMCs. The TCR originated in a girl aged 2-10 years in good health and CMV-seronegative. This chain uses TRBV13 with TRBJ2-1, with 7 bases matching TRBD1. CDR3 sequence (DNA): TGTGCCAGCAGCCCCTCCACAGGGGACACCTACAATGAGCAGTTCTTC. Its translation: CASSPSTGDTYNEQFF.